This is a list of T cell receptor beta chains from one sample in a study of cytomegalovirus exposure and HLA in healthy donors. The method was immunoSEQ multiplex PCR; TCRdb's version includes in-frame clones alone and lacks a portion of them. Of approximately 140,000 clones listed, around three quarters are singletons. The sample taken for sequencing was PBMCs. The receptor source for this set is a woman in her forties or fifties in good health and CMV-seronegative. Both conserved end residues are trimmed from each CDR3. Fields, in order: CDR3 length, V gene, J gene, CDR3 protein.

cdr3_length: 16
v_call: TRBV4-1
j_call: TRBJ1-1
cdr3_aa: ASSQGPPAGAMNTEAF

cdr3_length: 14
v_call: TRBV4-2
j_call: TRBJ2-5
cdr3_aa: ASSQDWTGGGETQY

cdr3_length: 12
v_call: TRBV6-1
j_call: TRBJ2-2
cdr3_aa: VSSGSFLTGELF

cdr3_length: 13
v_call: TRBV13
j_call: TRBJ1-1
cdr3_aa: ASSPGQGLNTEAF

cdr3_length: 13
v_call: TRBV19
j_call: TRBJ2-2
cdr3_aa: ASSISSGSGGELF

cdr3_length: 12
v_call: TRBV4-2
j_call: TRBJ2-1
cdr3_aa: ASSQLAGVDEQF

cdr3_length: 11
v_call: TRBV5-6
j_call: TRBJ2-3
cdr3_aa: ASTVTGTDTQY

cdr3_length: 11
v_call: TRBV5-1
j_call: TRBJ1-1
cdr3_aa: ASSLGGGTEAF

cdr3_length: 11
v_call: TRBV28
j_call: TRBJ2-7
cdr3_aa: ASREQGAYEQY

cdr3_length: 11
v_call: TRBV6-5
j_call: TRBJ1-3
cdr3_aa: ASSRTTGNTIY

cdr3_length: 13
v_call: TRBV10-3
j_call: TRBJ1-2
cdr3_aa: AISESEVRNYGYT

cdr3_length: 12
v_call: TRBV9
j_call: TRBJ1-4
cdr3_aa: ASSETGGSEKLF

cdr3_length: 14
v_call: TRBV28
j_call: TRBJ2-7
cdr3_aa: ASSPGFGELTYEQY

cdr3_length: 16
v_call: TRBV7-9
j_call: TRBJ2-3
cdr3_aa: ASSLKAGLAGFTDTQY

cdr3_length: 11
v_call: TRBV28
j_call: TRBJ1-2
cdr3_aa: ASSSQGGYGYT

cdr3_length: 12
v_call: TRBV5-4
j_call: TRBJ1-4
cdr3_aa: ASSKSQGSEKLF

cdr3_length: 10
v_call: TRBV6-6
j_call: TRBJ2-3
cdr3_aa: ASGGYTDTQY

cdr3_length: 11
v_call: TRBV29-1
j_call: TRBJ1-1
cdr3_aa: SVGGPLLTEAF

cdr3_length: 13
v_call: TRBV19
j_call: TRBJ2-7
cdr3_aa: ASSTHRTGSYEQY

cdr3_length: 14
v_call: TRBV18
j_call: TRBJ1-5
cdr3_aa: ASSPTGPEGNQPQH

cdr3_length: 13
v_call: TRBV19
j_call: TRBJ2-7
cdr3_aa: ASSTGTGKNYEQY

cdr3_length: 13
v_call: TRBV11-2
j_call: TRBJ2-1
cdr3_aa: ASSLVQGAYNEQF

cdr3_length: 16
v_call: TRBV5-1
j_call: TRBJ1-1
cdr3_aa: ASSSGPGQGEMNTEAF

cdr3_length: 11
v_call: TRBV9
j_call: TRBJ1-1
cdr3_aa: ASSEGGNPEAF

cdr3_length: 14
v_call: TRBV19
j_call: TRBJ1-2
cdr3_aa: ASIRRGEGPSYGYT

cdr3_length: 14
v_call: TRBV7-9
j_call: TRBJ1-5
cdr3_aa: ASSPRGQGVISPQH

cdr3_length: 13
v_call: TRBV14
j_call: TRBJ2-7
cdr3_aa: ASSQDLADPYEQY

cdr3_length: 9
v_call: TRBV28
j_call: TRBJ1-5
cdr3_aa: ASSVQQPQH

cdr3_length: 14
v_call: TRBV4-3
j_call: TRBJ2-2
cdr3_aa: ASSQDSGPNTGELF

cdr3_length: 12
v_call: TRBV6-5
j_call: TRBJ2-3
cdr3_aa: ASSYQTATDTQY

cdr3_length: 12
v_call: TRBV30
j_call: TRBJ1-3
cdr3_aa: AWRGPVQIGAIY

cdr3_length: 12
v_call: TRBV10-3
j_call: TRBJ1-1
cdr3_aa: AISESGETGEAF

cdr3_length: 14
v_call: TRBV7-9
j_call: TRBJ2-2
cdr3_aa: ASSLSSIQGGGELF

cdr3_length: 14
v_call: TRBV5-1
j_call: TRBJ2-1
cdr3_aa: ASSLGQVNSYNEQF

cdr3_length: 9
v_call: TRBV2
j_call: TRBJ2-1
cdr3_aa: ASSGPQVQF

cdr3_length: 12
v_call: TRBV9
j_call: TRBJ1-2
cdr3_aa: ASSVGGGTLGYT

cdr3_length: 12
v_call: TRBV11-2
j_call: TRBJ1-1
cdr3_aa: ASSRPPEDTEAF

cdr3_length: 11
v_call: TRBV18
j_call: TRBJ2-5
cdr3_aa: ASSPEPQETQY

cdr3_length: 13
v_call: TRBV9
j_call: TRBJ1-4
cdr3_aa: ASTGQGAPNEKLF

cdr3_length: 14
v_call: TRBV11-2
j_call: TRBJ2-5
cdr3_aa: ASSFGGRVWPETQY

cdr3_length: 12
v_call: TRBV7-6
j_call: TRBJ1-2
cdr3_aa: ASSLEQGSYGYT

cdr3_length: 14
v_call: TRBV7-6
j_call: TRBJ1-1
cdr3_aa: ASSSTQGARGTEAF

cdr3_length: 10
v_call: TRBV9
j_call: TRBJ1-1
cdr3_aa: ASSGRLDEAF

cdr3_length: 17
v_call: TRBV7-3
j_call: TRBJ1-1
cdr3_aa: ASSSRGIGTRTKNTEAF

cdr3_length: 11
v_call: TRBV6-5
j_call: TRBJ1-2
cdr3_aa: ASSRGGDYGYT

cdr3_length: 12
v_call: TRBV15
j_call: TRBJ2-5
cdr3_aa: ATSRPLAGETQY

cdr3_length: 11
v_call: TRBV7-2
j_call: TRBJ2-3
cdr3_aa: ASSSPLTDTQY

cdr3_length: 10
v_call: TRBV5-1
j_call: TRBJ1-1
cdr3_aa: ASSYFGTEAF

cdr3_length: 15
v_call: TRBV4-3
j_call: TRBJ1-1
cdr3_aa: ASSQDTRGIGDTEAF